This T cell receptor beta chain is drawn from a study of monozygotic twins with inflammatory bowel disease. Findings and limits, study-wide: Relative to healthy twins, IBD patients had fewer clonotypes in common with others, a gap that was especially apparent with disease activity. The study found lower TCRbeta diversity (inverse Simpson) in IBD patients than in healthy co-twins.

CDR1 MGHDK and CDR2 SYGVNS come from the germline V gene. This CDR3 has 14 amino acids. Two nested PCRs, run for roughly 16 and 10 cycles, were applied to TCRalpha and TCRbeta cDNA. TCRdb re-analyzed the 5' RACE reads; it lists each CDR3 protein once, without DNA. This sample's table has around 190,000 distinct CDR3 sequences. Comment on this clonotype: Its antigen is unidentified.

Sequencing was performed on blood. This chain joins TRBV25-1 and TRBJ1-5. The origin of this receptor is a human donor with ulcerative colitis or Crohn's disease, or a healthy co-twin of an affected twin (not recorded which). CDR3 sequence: CASSDRWGNQPQHF.